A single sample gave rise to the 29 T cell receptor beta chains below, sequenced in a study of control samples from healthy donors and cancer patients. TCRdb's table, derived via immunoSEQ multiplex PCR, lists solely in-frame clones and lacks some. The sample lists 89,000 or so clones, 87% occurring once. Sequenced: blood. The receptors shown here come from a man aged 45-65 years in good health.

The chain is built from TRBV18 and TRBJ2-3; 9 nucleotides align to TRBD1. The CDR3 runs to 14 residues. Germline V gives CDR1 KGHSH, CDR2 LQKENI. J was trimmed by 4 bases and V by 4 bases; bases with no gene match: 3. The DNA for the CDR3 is TGTGCCAGCTCACGGGACAGGGTTCCAGATACGCAGTATTTT. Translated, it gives CASSRDRVPDTQYF. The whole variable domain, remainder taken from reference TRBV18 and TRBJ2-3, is NAGVMQNPRHLVRRRGQEARLRCSPMKGHSHVYWYRQLPEEGLKFMVYLQKENIIDESGMPKERFSAEFPKEGPSILRIQQVVRGDSAAYFCASSRDRVPDTQYFGPGTRLTVL.

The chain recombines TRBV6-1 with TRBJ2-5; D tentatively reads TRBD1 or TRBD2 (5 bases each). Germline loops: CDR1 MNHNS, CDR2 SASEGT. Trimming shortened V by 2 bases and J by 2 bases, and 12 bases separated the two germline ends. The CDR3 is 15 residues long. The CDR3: CASSEIGAGQETQYF. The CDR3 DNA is TGTGCCAGCAGTGAAATTGGGGCGGGTCAAGAGACCCAGTACTTC.

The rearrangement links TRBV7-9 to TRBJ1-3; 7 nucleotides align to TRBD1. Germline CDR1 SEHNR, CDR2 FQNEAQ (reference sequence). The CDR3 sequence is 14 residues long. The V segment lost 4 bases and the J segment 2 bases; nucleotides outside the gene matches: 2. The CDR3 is CASSYTGAGNTIYF. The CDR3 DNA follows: TGTGCCAGCAGCTATACAGGGGCTGGAAACACCATATATTTT.

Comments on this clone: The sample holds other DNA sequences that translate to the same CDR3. The chain's CDR3 is CASSRGNEQFF. The CDR3 DNA reads TGTGCCAGCAGCAGAGGCAATGAGCAGTTCTTC. The chain uses TRBV4-2 and TRBJ2-1; no clear D. The CDR3 has 11 residues. Germline V gene sequence: CDR1 LGHNA, CDR2 YNFKEQ. Trimming pared 5 bases from V and 6 bases from J, leaving 5 bases between.

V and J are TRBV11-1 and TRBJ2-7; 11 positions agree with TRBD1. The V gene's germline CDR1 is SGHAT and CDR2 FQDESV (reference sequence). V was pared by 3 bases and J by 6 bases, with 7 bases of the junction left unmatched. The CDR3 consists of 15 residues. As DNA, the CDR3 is TGTGCCAGCAGCTTCCCGGACAGGGGGCGAGGCGAGCAGTACTTC. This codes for CASSFPDRGRGEQYF.

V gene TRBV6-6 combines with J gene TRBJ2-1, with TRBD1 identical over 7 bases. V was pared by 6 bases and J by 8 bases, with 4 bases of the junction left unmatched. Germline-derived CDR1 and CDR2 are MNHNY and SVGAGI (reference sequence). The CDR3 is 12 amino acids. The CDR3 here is CASRQGLDEQFF. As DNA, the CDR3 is TGTGCCAGCAGACAGGGGTTAGATGAGCAGTTCTTC.

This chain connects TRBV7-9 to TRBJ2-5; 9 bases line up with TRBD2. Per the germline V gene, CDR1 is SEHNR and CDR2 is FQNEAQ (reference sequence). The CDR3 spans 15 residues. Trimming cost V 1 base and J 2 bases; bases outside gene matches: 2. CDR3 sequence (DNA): TGTGCCAGCAGCTTAGGACTAGCGGATCAAGAGACCCAGTACTTC. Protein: CASSLGLADQETQYF.

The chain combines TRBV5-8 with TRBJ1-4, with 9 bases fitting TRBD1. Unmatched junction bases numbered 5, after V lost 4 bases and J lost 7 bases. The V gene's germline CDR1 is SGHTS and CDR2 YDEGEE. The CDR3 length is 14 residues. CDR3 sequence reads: CASSPRTGVEKLFF. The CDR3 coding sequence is TGTGCCAGCAGCCCACGGACAGGGGTTGAAAAACTGTTTTTT.

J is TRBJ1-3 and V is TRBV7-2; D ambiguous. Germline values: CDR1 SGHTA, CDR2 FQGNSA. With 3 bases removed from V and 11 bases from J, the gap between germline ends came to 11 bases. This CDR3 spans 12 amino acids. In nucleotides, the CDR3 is TGTGCCAGCAGCTTCCCCCAAGCCCCCATATATTTT. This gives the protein CASSFPQAPIYF.

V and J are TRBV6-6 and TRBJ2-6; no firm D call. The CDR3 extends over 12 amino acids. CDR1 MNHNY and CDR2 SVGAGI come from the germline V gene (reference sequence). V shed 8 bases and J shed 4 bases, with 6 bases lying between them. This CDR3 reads CASGGGANVLTF. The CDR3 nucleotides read TGTGCCAGCGGTGGGGGGGCCAACGTCCTGACTTTC.

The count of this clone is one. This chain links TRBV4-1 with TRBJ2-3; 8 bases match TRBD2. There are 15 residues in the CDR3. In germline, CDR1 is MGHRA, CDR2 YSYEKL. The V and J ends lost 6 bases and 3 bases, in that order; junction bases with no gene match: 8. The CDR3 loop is CASRDRGGGTDTQYF. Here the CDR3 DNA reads TGCGCCAGCAGGGATCGGGGGGGTGGAACAGATACGCAGTATTTT.

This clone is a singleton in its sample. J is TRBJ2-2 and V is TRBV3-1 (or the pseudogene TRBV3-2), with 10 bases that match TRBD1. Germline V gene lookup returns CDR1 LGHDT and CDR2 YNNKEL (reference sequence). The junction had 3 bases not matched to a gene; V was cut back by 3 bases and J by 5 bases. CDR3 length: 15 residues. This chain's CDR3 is CASSQWTGGTGELFF. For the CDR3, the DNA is TGTGCCAGCAGCCAGTGGACAGGGGGAACCGGGGAGCTGTTTTTT.

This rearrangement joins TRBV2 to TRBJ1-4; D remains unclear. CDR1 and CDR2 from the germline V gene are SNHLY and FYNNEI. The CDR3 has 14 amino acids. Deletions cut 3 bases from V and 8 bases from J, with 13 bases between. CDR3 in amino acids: CASSEGRVGEKLFF. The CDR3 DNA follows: TGTGCCAGCAGTGAGGGCCGGGTTGGGGAAAAACTGTTTTTT.

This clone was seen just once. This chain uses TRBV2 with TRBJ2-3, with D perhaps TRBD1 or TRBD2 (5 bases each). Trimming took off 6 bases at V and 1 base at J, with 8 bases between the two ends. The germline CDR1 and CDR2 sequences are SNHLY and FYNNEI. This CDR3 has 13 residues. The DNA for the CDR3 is TGTGCCAGCAGATGGGACCGCACAGATACGCAGTATTTT. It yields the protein CASRWDRTDTQYF.

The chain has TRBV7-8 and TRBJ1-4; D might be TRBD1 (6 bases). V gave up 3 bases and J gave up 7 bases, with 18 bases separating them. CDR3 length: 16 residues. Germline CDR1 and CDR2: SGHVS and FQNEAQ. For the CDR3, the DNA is TGTGCCAGCAGCTTTGCGGAAACAGGGTTAGGTGAAAAACTGTTTTTT. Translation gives CASSFAETGLGEKLFF.

Here the CDR3 reads CASKGVSQPQHF. The DNA for the CDR3 is TGTGCCAGCAAGGGGGTGAGTCAGCCCCAGCATTTT. The rearrangement uses TRBV2 and TRBJ1-5, with D perhaps TRBD1 (6 bases). The CDR3 is 12 residues long. Trimming left V 7 bases short and J 6 bases short, with 10 bases between. Germline V gene sequence: CDR1 SNHLY, CDR2 FYNNEI.

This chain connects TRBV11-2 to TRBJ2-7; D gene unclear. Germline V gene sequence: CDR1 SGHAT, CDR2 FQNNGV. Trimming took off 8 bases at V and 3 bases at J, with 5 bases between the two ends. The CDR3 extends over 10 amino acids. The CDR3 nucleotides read TGTGCCAGCGGAAACTACGAGCAGTACTTC. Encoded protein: CASGNYEQYF.

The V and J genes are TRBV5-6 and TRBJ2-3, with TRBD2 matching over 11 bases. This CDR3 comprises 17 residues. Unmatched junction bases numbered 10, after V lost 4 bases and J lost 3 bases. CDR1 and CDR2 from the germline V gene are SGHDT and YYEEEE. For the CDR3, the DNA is TGTGCCAGCAGCATCGGACTAGCGGGTACTTTAACAGATACGCAGTATTTT. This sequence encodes CASSIGLAGTLTDTQYF.

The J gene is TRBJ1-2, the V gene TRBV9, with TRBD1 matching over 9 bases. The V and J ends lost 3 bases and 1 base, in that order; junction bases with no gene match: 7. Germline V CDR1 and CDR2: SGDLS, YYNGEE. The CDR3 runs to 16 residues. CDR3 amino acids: CASSDRQGVHNYGYTF. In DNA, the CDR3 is TGTGCCAGCAGCGACCGACAGGGGGTCCATAACTATGGCTACACCTTC.

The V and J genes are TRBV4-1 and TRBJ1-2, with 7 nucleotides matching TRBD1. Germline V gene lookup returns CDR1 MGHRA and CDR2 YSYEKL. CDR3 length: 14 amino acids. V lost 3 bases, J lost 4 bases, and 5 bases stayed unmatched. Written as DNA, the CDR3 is TGCGCCAGCAGCCAGAGTCGGGACAGCTATGGCTACACCTTC. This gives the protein CASSQSRDSYGYTF.

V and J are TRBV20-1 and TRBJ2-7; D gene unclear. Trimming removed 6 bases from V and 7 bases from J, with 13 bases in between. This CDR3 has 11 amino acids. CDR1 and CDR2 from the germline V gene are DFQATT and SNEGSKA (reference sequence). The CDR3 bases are TGCAGTGCACGGATAAACTGGGAGCAGTACTTC. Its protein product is CSARINWEQYF.

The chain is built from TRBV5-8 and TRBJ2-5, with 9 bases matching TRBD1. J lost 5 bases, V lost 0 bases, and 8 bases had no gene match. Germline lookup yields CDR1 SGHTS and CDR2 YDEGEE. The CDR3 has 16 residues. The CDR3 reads CASSLGTGVVQETQYF. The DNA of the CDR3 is TGTGCCAGCAGCTTGGGGACAGGGGTGGTTCAGGAGACCCAGTACTTC.

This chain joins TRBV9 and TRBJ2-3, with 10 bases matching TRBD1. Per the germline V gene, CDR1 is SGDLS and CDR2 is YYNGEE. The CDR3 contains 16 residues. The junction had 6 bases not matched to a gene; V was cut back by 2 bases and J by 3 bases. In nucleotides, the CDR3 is TGTGCCAGCAGCGTCTCTCCGGGACAGGGGACAGATACGCAGTATTTT. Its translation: CASSVSPGQGTDTQYF.

This CDR3 is CASSFGTYEQYF. The CDR3 coding sequence is TGTGCCAGCAGCTTCGGGACGTACGAGCAGTACTTC. The chain joins TRBV5-6 to TRBJ2-7; D might be TRBD1 or TRBD2, each matching 5 bases. The V gene's germline CDR1 is SGHDT and CDR2 YYEEEE. The CDR3 extends over 12 amino acids. The V end was cut by 2 bases, the J end by 4 bases, with 7 bases between.

In nucleotides, the CDR3 is TGTGCCTGGGGGACCGGAGCTAACTATGGCTACACCTTC. Protein product: CAWGTGANYGYTF. This chain links TRBV30 with TRBJ1-2; D possibly corresponds to TRBD1 (5 bases). CDR3 length: 13 residues. The V end was cut by 5 bases, the J end by 0 bases, with 10 bases between. Germline CDR1 and CDR2: GTSNPN and SVGIG (reference sequence).

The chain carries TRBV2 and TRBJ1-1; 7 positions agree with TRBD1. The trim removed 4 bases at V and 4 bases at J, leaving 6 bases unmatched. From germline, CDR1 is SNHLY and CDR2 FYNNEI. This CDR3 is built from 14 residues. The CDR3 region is CASSAHPGGTEAFF. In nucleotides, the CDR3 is TGTGCCAGCAGTGCCCACCCAGGGGGCACTGAAGCTTTCTTT. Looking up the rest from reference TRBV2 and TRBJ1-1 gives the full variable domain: EPEVTQTPSHQVTQMGQEVILRCVPISNHLYFYWYRQILGQKVEFLVSFYNNEISEKSEIFDDQFSVERPDGSNFTLKIRSTKLEDSAMYFCASSAHPGGTEAFFGQGTRLTVV.

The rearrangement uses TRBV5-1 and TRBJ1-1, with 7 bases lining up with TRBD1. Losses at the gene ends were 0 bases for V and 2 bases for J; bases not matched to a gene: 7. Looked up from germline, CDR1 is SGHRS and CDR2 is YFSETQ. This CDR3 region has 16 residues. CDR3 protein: CASSLARGSGNTEAFF. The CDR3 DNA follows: TGCGCCAGCAGCTTGGCCAGGGGGTCTGGCAACACTGAAGCTTTCTTT. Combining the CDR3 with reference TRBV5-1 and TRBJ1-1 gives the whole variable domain KAGVTQTPRYLIKTRGQQVTLSCSPISGHRSVSWYQQTPGQGLQFLFEYFSETQRNKGNFPGRFSGRQFSNSRSEMNVSTLELGDSALYLCASSLARGSGNTEAFFGQGTRLTVV.

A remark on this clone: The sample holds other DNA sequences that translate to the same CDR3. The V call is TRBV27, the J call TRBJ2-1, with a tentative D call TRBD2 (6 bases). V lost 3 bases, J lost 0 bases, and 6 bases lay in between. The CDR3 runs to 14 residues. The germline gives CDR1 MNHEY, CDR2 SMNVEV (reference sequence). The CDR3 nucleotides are TGTGCCAGCAGTTTGGGGGGCTCCTACAATGAGCAGTTCTTC. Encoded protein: CASSLGGSYNEQFF.

This chain's CDR3 is CASSLSGTGGYEQYF. The CDR3, as DNA: TGTGCCAGCAGCTTGTCCGGGACAGGGGGCTACGAGCAGTACTTC. J is TRBJ2-7 and V is TRBV11-2, with 11 bases aligning to TRBD1. The CDR3 runs 15 residues. Looked up from germline, CDR1 is SGHAT and CDR2 is FQNNGV. Losses at the gene ends were 3 bases for V and 3 bases for J; bases not matched to a gene: 4.